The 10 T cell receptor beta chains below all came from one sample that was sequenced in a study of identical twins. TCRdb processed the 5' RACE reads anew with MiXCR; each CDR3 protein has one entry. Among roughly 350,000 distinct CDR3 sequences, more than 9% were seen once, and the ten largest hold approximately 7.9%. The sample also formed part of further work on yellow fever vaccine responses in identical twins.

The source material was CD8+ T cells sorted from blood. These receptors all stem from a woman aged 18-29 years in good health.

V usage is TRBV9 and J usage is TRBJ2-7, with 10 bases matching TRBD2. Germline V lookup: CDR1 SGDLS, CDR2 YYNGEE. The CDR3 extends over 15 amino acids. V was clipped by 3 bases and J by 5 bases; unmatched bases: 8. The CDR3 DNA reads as TGTGCCAGCAGCGCAGCGGGAGGGCCACGTAACGAGCAGTACTTC. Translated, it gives CASSAAGGPRNEQYF.

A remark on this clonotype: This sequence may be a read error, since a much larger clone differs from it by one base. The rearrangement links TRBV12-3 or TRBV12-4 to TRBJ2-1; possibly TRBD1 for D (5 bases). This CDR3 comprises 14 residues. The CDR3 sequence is CVSRGHLSYNEQFF. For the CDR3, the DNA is TGTGTCAGCCGCGGACATCTCTCCTACAATGAGCAGTTCTTC.

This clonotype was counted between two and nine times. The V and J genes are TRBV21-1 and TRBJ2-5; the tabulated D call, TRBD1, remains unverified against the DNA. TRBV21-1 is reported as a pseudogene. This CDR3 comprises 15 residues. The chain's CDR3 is CAIGPGATFQETQYF. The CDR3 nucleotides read TGTGCCATAGGGCCGGGGGCTACCTTCCAAGAGACCCAGTACTTC.

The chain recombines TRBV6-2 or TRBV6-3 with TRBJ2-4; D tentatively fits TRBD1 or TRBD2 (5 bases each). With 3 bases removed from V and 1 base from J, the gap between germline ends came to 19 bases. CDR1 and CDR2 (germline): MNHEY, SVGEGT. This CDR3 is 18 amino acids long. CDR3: CASSYNLGDDGAKNIQYF. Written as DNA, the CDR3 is TGTGCCAGCAGTTATAATTTGGGGGACGATGGGGCCAAAAACATTCAGTACTTC.

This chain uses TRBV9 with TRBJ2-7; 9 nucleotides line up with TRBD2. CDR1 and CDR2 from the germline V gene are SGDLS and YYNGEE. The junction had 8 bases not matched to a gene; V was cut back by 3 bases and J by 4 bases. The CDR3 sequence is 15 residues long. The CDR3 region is CASSGTSAPPYEQYF. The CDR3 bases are TGTGCCAGCAGCGGGACTAGCGCCCCACCATACGAGCAGTACTTC.

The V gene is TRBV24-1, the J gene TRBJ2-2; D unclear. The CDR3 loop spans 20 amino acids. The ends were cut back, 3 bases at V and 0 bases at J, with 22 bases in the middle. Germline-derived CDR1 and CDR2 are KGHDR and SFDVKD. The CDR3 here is CATSDTAHHGRTPNTGELFF. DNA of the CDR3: TGTGCCACCAGTGATACGGCCCACCACGGCCGCACGCCGAACACCGGGGAGCTGTTTTTT.

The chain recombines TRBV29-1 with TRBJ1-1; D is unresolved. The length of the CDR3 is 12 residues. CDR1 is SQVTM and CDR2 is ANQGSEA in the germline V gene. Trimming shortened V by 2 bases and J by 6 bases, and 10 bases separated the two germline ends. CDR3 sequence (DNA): TGCAGCGTTGAACGGGAGGTCGCTGAAGCTTTCTTT. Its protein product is CSVEREVAEAFF. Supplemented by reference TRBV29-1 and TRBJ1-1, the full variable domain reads SAVISQKPSRDICQRGTSLTIQCQVDSQVTMMFWYRQQPGQSLTLIATANQGSEATYESGFVIDKFPISRPNLTFSTLTVSNMSPEDSSIYLCSVEREVAEAFFGQGTRLTVV.

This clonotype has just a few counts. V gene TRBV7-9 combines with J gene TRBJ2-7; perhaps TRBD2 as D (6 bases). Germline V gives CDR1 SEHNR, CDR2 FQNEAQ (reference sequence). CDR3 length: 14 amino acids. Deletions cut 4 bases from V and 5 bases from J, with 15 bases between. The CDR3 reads CASSSTGTSDEQYF. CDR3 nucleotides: TGTGCCAGCAGCTCTACCGGGACTTCCGACGAGCAGTACTTC.

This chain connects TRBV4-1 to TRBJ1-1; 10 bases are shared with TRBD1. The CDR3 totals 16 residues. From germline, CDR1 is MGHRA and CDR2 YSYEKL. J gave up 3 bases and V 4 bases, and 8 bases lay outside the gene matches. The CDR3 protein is CASSRRAGTGDTEAFF. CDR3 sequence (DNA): TGCGCCAGCAGCCGCCGGGCCGGGACAGGGGACACTGAAGCTTTCTTT.

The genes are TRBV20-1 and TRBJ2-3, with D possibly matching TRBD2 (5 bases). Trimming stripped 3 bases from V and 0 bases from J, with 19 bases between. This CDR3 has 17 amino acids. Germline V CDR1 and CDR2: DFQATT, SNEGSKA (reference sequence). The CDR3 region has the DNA TGCAGTGCTAGGCGTCTGGGCAGCGGCCCTAGCACAGATACGCAGTATTTT. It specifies CSARRLGSGPSTDTQYF.